The 20 T cell receptor beta chains reported below all come from one sample, sequenced in a study of T cell responses to AZD1222 COVID-19 vaccine. Assay: immunoSEQ multiplex PCR; the TCRdb copy retains only in-frame clones and omits some. Of under 35,000 clones in the sample, roughly nine tenths were seen once. This specimen was peripheral blood, taken on day 0 of AZD1222 vaccination. These TCRs come from an adult in good health.

The chain combines TRBV4-1 with TRBJ2-7; 9 bases fit TRBD1. The V gene's germline CDR1 is MGHRA and CDR2 YSYEKL. V lost 3 bases and J lost 2; bases outside the gene matches: 2. The CDR3 contains 14 residues. CDR3 in amino acids: CASSHGQGTYEQYF. CDR3 in DNA: TGCGCCAGCAGCCATGGACAGGGGACCTACGAGCAGTACTTC.

The V gene is TRBV18, the J gene TRBJ2-3; 10 positions agree with TRBD2. The V gene end was trimmed by 3 bases and the J gene end by 0 bases; junction bases not matched to a gene: 3. Germline loops: CDR1 KGHSH, CDR2 LQKENI. The CDR3 totals 16 residues. The CDR3 here is CASSPLAGGSTDTQYF. The CDR3 nucleotides read TGTGCCAGCTCACCCTTAGCGGGGGGCAGCACAGATACGCAGTATTTT.

This clone appeared once. V is TRBV10-1 and J is TRBJ1-1; a weak D match, TRBD1 (5 bases). The CDR3 spans 14 residues. With 3 bases removed from V and 5 bases from J, the gap between germline ends came to 13 bases. Germline-derived CDR1 and CDR2 are WNHNN and SYGVQD (reference sequence). The CDR3 reads CASSDGPEGTEAFF. The CDR3 DNA reads as TGCGCCAGCAGTGATGGCCCGGAGGGGACTGAAGCTTTCTTT.

The rearrangement links TRBV10-3 to TRBJ1-2, with unresolved D. The CDR3 has 15 amino acids. V gave up 2 bases and J gave up 5 bases, with 15 bases separating them. In germline, CDR1 is ENHRY, CDR2 SYGVKD. The CDR3 sequence is CAISEATGVRYGYTF. For the CDR3, the DNA is TGTGCCATCAGTGAGGCGACCGGCGTCCGTTATGGCTACACCTTC.

The J gene is TRBJ1-6, the V gene TRBV30; no firm D call. In germline, CDR1 is GTSNPN, CDR2 SVGIG (reference sequence). Trimming stripped 4 bases from V and 7 bases from J, with 14 bases between. The CDR3 has 14 amino acids. CDR3 amino acids: CAWKPYPPNSPLHF. In DNA form, the CDR3 reads TGTGCCTGGAAACCTTATCCTCCGAATTCACCCCTCCACTTT.

The CDR3 is CASSRSRDRNYYGYTF. Written as DNA, the CDR3 is TGTGCCAGCAGCAGGTCCCGGGACAGGAACTACTATGGCTACACCTTC. The chain joins TRBV5-6 to TRBJ1-2, with 8 bases identical to TRBD1. Trimming at V came to 4 bases and at J to 3 bases, leaving 11 bases not matched to a gene. Germline V gene lookup returns CDR1 SGHDT and CDR2 YYEEEE. The CDR3 contains 16 residues.

The chain is built from TRBV5-1 and TRBJ1-5; possibly TRBD1 for D (6 bases). Germline V gene data show CDR1 as SGHRS and CDR2 as YFSETQ. Trimming stripped 4 bases from V and 2 bases from J, with 16 bases between. The CDR3 is made up of 16 amino acids. This CDR3 reads CASSPTGPGRNQPQHF. The CDR3 DNA is TGCGCCAGCAGCCCTACAGGGCCAGGGCGCAATCAGCCCCAGCATTTT.

This clone appeared a single time. The chain employs TRBV5-4 and TRBJ1-2; D ambiguous. V gave up 2 bases and J gave up 6 bases, with 8 bases separating them. The CDR3 totals 12 residues. Germline V gene lookup returns CDR1 SGHNT and CDR2 YYREEE (reference sequence). The CDR3 nucleotides read TGTGCCAGCAGCTTAGCGCAGGATGGCTACACCTTC. This sequence encodes CASSLAQDGYTF.

The V gene is TRBV19, the J gene TRBJ1-2; 12 bases are a match to TRBD1. V lost 3 bases to trimming and J lost 5 bases; unmatched junction nucleotides: 4. Germline V gene sequence: CDR1 LNHDA, CDR2 SQIVND (reference sequence). The CDR3 runs to 15 residues. The CDR3 DNA follows: TGTGCCAGTAGTATGGGGACAGGGGGCGCGTATGGCTACACCTTC. Protein: CASSMGTGGAYGYTF.

The rearrangement uses TRBV4-3 and TRBJ1-1; D perhaps matches TRBD1 (5 bases). Germline CDR1 LGHNA, CDR2 YSLEER. This CDR3 has 15 amino acids. V lost 0 bases and J 1 base, leaving 9 bases between the germline ends. DNA for the CDR3: TGCGCCAGCAGCCAAGATCCTACAGGGAACACTGAAGCTTTCTTT. This gives the protein CASSQDPTGNTEAFF.

The chain couples TRBV6-5 to TRBJ2-1; 7 nucleotides align to TRBD2. The junction had 10 bases not matched to a gene; V was cut back by 8 bases and J by 6 bases. This CDR3 has 14 amino acids. Germline CDR1 MNHEY, CDR2 SVGAGI. The CDR3 bases are TGTGCCAGCCACAAGCGCGCTAGCGGCAATGAGCAGTTCTTC. Encoded protein: CASHKRASGNEQFF.

The rearrangement uses TRBV3-1 (or the pseudogene TRBV3-2) and TRBJ1-1; D is ambiguous. The CDR3 sequence is 13 residues long. V gave up 3 bases and J gave up 0 bases, with 5 bases separating them. Germline V gives CDR1 LGHDT, CDR2 YNNKEL (reference sequence). CDR3 residues: CASSQSVNTEAFF. The CDR3 DNA sequence: TGTGCCAGCAGCCAGTCCGTGAACACTGAAGCTTTCTTT.

The J gene is TRBJ1-6, the V gene TRBV6-5; D remains ambiguous. The CDR3 is made up of 14 amino acids. Per germline, CDR1 MNHEY and CDR2 SVGAGI. Trimming took 4 bases from V and 5 from J, leaving 9 bases between them. The CDR3 spells CASSSGQNNSPLHF. CDR3 nucleotide sequence: TGTGCCAGCAGTTCCGGGCAGAATAATTCACCCCTCCACTTT.

This chain uses TRBV7-8 with TRBJ1-5; D remains ambiguous. V gave up 3 bases and J gave up 0 bases, with 9 bases separating them. Germline CDR1 reads SGHVS; CDR2 reads FQNEAQ. There are 15 residues in the CDR3. The CDR3 protein is CASSLMTFSNQPQHF. CDR3 bases: TGTGCCAGCAGCTTGATGACCTTTAGCAATCAGCCCCAGCATTTT.

V usage is TRBV6-6 and J usage is TRBJ1-6; a possible D gene is TRBD1 (5 bases). CDR1 is MNHNY and CDR2 is SVGAGI in the germline V gene (reference sequence). Trimming took 6 bases from V and 1 from J, leaving 13 bases between them. The CDR3 runs 16 residues. CDR3 sequence (DNA): TGTGCCAGCAGCATAGGAGGGGAATCCTATAATTCACCCCTCCACTTT. It is translated as CASSIGGESYNSPLHF.

The rearrangement joins TRBV19 to TRBJ2-5; 11 positions agree with TRBD1. Germline-derived CDR1 and CDR2 are LNHDA and SQIVND (reference sequence). CDR3 length: 15 residues. V lost 8 bases and J lost 1; bases outside the gene matches: 6. The CDR3 loop reads CASSPGQGGQETQYF. The CDR3 region has the DNA TGTGCCAGTTCTCCGGGACAGGGGGGCCAAGAGACCCAGTACTTC. The full variable domain, completed using reference TRBV19 and TRBJ2-5, is DGGITQSPKYLFRKEGQNVTLSCEQNLNHDAMYWYRQDPGQGLRLIYYSQIVNDFQKGDIAEGYSVSREKKESFPLTVTSAQKNPTAFYLCASSPGQGGQETQYFGPGTRLLVL.

This chain links TRBV10-1 with TRBJ1-6; maybe TRBD1 (6 bases). CDR3 length: 13 amino acids. The V end lost 3 bases, the J end lost 9 bases, and 9 bases lay between the germline ends. Looked up from germline, CDR1 is WNHNN and CDR2 is SYGVQD (reference sequence). The CDR3 region is CASSEQGASPLHF. The CDR3 nucleotides read TGCGCCAGCAGTGAACAGGGTGCTTCACCCCTCCACTTT.

This clone appeared a few times. The V call is TRBV7-6, the J call TRBJ2-2; 12 positions agree with TRBD2. Germline V CDR1 and CDR2: SGHVS, FNYEAQ. The ends lost 4 bases at V and 5 bases at J; junction bases unmatched: 14. The CDR3 is 19 residues long. The CDR3 sequence: CASSSNPSGGAVETGELFF. CDR3 coding DNA: TGTGCCAGCAGCTCCAACCCTAGCGGGGGGGCCGTTGAGACCGGGGAGCTGTTTTTT.

This chain connects TRBV19 to TRBJ1-5; 12 bases map to TRBD1. V lost 7 bases, J lost 2 bases, and 6 bases stayed unmatched. The CDR3 totals 16 residues. Germline CDR1 and CDR2: LNHDA and SQIVND (reference sequence). CDR3 in amino acids: CASTGQGATGNQPQHF. As DNA, the CDR3 is TGTGCCAGTACGGGACAGGGGGCGACAGGCAATCAGCCCCAGCATTTT.

This clone occurred a few times. This chain uses TRBV4-2 with TRBJ1-2; TRBD1 matches 7 bases. V was clipped by 0 bases and J by 8 bases; unmatched bases: 12. This CDR3 contains 16 residues. Germline-derived CDR1 and CDR2 are LGHNA and YNFKEQ. The CDR3 sequence: CASSQDPGTVSGGYTF. The DNA of the CDR3 is TGTGCCAGCAGCCAAGATCCGGGGACAGTGTCGGGCGGCTACACCTTC.